These 14 T cell receptor beta chains were sequenced from one sample in a study of blood T cell repertoires in COVID-19. Sequencing was performed with immunoSEQ multiplex PCR; in TCRdb, only in-frame clones are kept and a portion is missing. The table has more than 150,000 clones, about 86% seen once; the top ten hold 5.5% to 8%. Sequencing was done on a sample of peripheral blood. These receptors were taken from a man aged 50-59 years with active or convalescent COVID-19.

The rearrangement links TRBV4-3 to TRBJ2-7, with D unresolved. V lost 0 bases and J 4 bases, leaving 13 bases between the germline ends. The CDR3 has 15 amino acids. The germline V gene encodes CDR1 LGHNA and CDR2 YSLEER. The chain's CDR3 is CASSQDIGVEYEQYF. As DNA, the CDR3 is TGCGCCAGCAGCCAAGATATCGGAGTAGAGTACGAGCAGTACTTC.

The rearrangement uses TRBV5-1 and TRBJ1-5, with a possible D match to TRBD1 (5 bases). V lost 0 bases to trimming and J lost 9 bases, with 10 bases between them. The CDR3 totals 13 residues. The V gene's germline CDR1 is SGHRS and CDR2 YFSETQ. The CDR3 protein is CASSLDRPGPQHF. CDR3 sequence (DNA): TGCGCCAGCAGCTTGGACAGGCCAGGGCCCCAGCATTTT.

This sequence joins TRBV19 and TRBJ2-2; 9 bases agree with TRBD2. From germline, CDR1 is LNHDA and CDR2 SQIVND (reference sequence). CDR3 length: 15 residues. V lost 4 bases to trimming and J lost 0 bases; unmatched junction nucleotides: 0. DNA of the CDR3: TGTGCCAGTAGTACTAGCGGGACGAACACCGGGGAGCTGTTTTTT. The encoded protein is CASSTSGTNTGELFF.

This clone occurred once. The gene calls are TRBV11-3 and TRBJ2-5, with D unclear. The CDR3 has 13 residues. The germline V gene has CDR1 SGHNT and CDR2 YENEEA. V was clipped by 4 bases and J by 5 bases, with 11 bases between them. CDR3 nucleotides: TGTGCCAGCAGCTCCTCTATCTACGAGACCCAGTACTTC. It encodes CASSSSIYETQYF.

This clone was detected only a few times. J is TRBJ2-2 and V is TRBV7-3; TRBD1 matches at 9 bases. V lost 6 bases and J lost 8; bases outside the gene matches: 13. CDR3 length equals 16 residues. CDR1 is SGHTA and CDR2 is FQGTGA in the germline V gene. The chain's CDR3 is CASRMTDRGYTGELFF. The CDR3 nucleotides read TGTGCCAGCAGAATGACGGACAGGGGATATACTGGGGAGCTGTTTTTT.

The chain is built from TRBV5-5 and TRBJ2-1, with 14 bases lining up with TRBD2. Unmatched junction bases numbered 7, after V lost 4 bases and J lost 4 bases. The CDR3 loop spans 17 amino acids. The germline V gene encodes CDR1 SGHKS and CDR2 YYEKEE (reference sequence). The CDR3 reads CASSPRLAGGLYNEQFF. CDR3 nucleotides: TGTGCCAGCAGCCCACGACTAGCGGGGGGGCTTTACAATGAGCAGTTCTTC.

This chain links TRBV6-5 with TRBJ1-2; no clear D. CDR1 MNHEY and CDR2 SVGAGI come from the germline V gene. This CDR3 has 13 amino acids. Trimming removed 4 bases from V and 3 bases from J, with 9 bases in between. The CDR3 reads CASSSRGHYGYTF. The CDR3 coding sequence is TGTGCCAGCAGTTCCAGAGGGCACTATGGCTACACCTTC.

The CDR3 nucleotides are TGTGCCAGCAGCAGGAATGGCTACACCTTC. Its protein is CASSRNGYTF. The chain links TRBV2 to TRBJ1-2; D is unclear. Germline assignment: CDR1 SNHLY and CDR2 FYNNEI. The CDR3 is made up of 10 amino acids. V was trimmed by 6 bases and J by 6 bases, leaving 5 bases between them.

V is TRBV9 and J is TRBJ2-7; D is unresolved. Trimming stripped 3 bases from V and 2 bases from J, with 12 bases between. CDR3 length: 14 amino acids. Germline CDR1 reads SGDLS; CDR2 reads YYNGEE. As DNA, the CDR3 is TGTGCCAGCAGCGCCCTTCCTACTACCTACGAGCAGTACTTC. This encodes CASSALPTTYEQYF.

The chain recombines TRBV4-1 with TRBJ1-2; 9 bases align to TRBD1. Unmatched junction bases numbered 6, after V lost 4 bases and J lost 0 bases. CDR1 is MGHRA and CDR2 is YSYEKL in the germline V gene. This CDR3 is built from 16 residues. The CDR3 sequence is CASSRITGGSNYGYTF. CDR3 nucleotide sequence: TGCGCCAGCAGCCGGATTACAGGGGGCTCTAACTATGGCTACACCTTC.

The chain has TRBV7-3 and TRBJ2-3; TRBD2 matches 10 bases. There are 14 residues in the CDR3. Germline V lookup: CDR1 SGHTA, CDR2 FQGTGA. The V segment lost 4 bases and the J segment 9 bases; nucleotides outside the gene matches: 7. The CDR3 loop is CASSSRGTSETQYF. As DNA, the CDR3 is TGTGCCAGCAGCTCCCGGGGGACTAGCGAGACGCAGTATTTT.

This sequence joins TRBV6-5 and TRBJ1-1; no reliable D call. CDR3 length: 16 residues. Germline V CDR1 and CDR2: MNHEY, SVGAGI. Trimming removed 0 bases from V and 2 bases from J, with 13 bases in between. DNA of the CDR3: TGTGCCAGCAGTTACTCGGTCGGGAGGGCAAACACTGAAGCTTTCTTT. Its protein is CASSYSVGRANTEAFF.

This chain joins TRBV5-4 and TRBJ1-6; D ambiguous. Germline-derived CDR1 and CDR2 are SGHNT and YYREEE (reference sequence). The V end lost 0 bases, the J end lost 8 bases, and 12 bases lay between the germline ends. This CDR3 has 15 residues. The CDR3 nucleotides read TGTGCCAGCAGCTTGGTAGGGAGTACACATTCACCCCTCCACTTT. It encodes CASSLVGSTHSPLHF.

The rearrangement links TRBV5-6 to TRBJ1-5, with no clear D. V lost 0 bases, J lost 6 bases, and 7 bases lay in between. Per germline, CDR1 SGHDT and CDR2 YYEEEE. This CDR3 spans 13 amino acids. The CDR3 region has the DNA TGTGCCAGCAGCTTGGGAGGAGGTCAGCCCCAGCATTTT. It encodes CASSLGGGQPQHF.